These 24 T cell receptor beta chains were sequenced from one sample in a study of T cells in localized non-small cell lung cancer. TCRdb's table, derived via immunoSEQ multiplex PCR, lists solely in-frame clones and lacks some. This sample has around 28,000 clones; approximately 91% occur once, and the top ten carry 2.5% to 3%. The specimen comprised peripheral blood, sampled before any cancer treatment. The receptors derive from a female donor at least 60 years old with stage I lung adenocarcinoma.

The rearrangement links TRBV7-7 to TRBJ2-1; D unclear. This CDR3 spans 13 amino acids. Per germline, CDR1 SSHAT and CDR2 FNYEAQ (reference sequence). The V end was cut by 1 base, the J end by 4 bases, with 5 bases between. CDR3 in amino acids: CASSLGLYNEQFF. DNA for the CDR3: TGTGCCAGCAGCTTAGGCCTATACAATGAGCAGTTCTTC.

This chain joins TRBV6-5 and TRBJ1-5, with D unclear. This CDR3 contains 14 residues. Trimming pared 9 bases from V and 0 bases from J, leaving 12 bases between. Per germline, CDR1 MNHEY and CDR2 SVGAGI. The CDR3 nucleotides read TGTGCCAGTCATCGGGCGGATAGCAATCAGCCCCAGCATTTT. Its translation is CASHRADSNQPQHF.

This chain uses TRBV11-3 with TRBJ1-2; possibly TRBD1 for D (5 bases). This CDR3 is built from 14 residues. Between the trimmed V and J ends, which lost 2 bases and 1 base, there was a span of 8 bases. CDR1 is SGHNT and CDR2 is YENEEA in the germline V gene. CDR3 nucleotide sequence: TGTGCCAGCAGCTTACCCGGGGGTAACTATGGCTACACCTTC. Translating it yields CASSLPGGNYGYTF.

The chain is built from TRBV9 and TRBJ2-3; the D gene is possibly TRBD1 (6 bases). Trimming removed 0 bases at V and 6 bases at J, with 17 bases between. The length of the CDR3 is 16 residues. Germline V gene data show CDR1 as SGDLS and CDR2 as YYNGEE. The CDR3, as DNA: TGTGCCAGCAGCGTAGTGGCAGGGGATTACCCCGATACGCAGTATTTT. This gives the protein CASSVVAGDYPDTQYF.

The chain links TRBV7-8 to TRBJ2-5; possible D gene TRBD1, 6 bases. Per the germline V gene, CDR1 is SGHVS and CDR2 is FQNEAQ. This CDR3 is built from 17 residues. V gave up 5 bases and J gave up 5 bases, with 24 bases separating them. The CDR3 sequence is CASSPTEGGFGWETQYF. CDR3 nucleotides: TGTGCCAGCAGCCCCACCGAAGGGGGTTTCGGCTGGGAGACCCAGTACTTC.

The chain couples TRBV6-6 to TRBJ1-2; weak D call: TRBD1 (5 bases). V was pared by 2 bases and J by 8 bases, with 12 bases between. Looked up from germline, CDR1 is MNHNY and CDR2 is SVGAGI (reference sequence). CDR3 length: 13 amino acids. CDR3 loop: CASSYEGRGGYTF. In nucleotides, the CDR3 is TGTGCCAGCAGTTACGAGGGTAGGGGCGGCTACACCTTC.

This chain connects TRBV11-1 to TRBJ1-6; 7 positions match TRBD1. CDR1 SGHAT and CDR2 FQDESV come from the germline V gene (reference sequence). The CDR3 has 14 residues. Unmatched junction bases numbered 3, after V lost 5 bases and J lost 5 bases. The CDR3 DNA reads as TGTGCCAGCAGCCTGACAGGGAATAATTCACCCCTCCACTTT. Amino acids: CASSLTGNNSPLHF.

V and J are TRBV11-2 and TRBJ2-2; D unclear. The V end lost 2 bases, the J end lost 3 bases, and 1 base lay between the germline ends. Germline V gene lookup returns CDR1 SGHAT and CDR2 FQNNGV. The CDR3 length is 12 residues. CDR3 loop: CASSLYTGELFF. DNA of the CDR3: TGTGCCAGCAGCTTATACACCGGGGAGCTGTTTTTT.

This chain connects TRBV5-1 to TRBJ2-5; no clear D gene. V was pared by 4 bases and J by 1 base, with 14 bases between. Germline V gene data show CDR1 as SGHRS and CDR2 as YFSETQ. The CDR3 is 15 residues long. The CDR3 sequence is CASSPSPGPQETQYF. The CDR3 DNA follows: TGCGCCAGCAGCCCGTCTCCCGGCCCCCAAGAGACCCAGTACTTC.

This sequence joins TRBV5-5 and TRBJ2-1; TRBD2 is a possible D gene (6 bases). Germline CDR1 SGHKS, CDR2 YYEKEE (reference sequence). The CDR3 sequence is 14 residues long. Trimming removed 1 base from V and 7 bases from J, with 12 bases in between. For the CDR3, the DNA is TGTGCCAGCAGCTTGTATCCAGGAGGGAATGAGCAGTTCTTC. Residues: CASSLYPGGNEQFF. The entire variable domain, with the rest obtained from reference TRBV5-5 and TRBJ2-1, is as follows: DAGVTQSPTHLIKTRGQQVTLRCSPISGHKSVSWYQQVLGQGPQFIFQYYEKEERGRGNFPDRFSARQFPNYSSELNVNALLLGDSALYLCASSLYPGGNEQFFGPGTRLTVL.

The chain couples TRBV28 to TRBJ1-2; D uncertain. Germline CDR1 reads MDHEN; CDR2 reads SYDVKM. The germline V and J ends were trimmed by 5 bases and 6 bases, with 7 bases remaining between them. CDR3 length equals 11 residues. Here the CDR3 reads CASSAPHGYTF. CDR3 nucleotides: TGTGCCAGCAGTGCCCCCCATGGCTACACCTTC.

The V and J genes are TRBV6-6 and TRBJ1-2, with 7 positions matching TRBD1. The CDR3 is 14 residues long. The trim removed 8 bases at V and 7 bases at J, leaving 13 bases unmatched. Germline CDR1 is MNHNY and CDR2 is SVGAGI (reference sequence). The CDR3 sequence: CASGDSRGLGGYTF. Written as DNA, the CDR3 is TGTGCCAGCGGGGACAGCAGGGGTTTAGGTGGCTACACCTTC.

The chain combines TRBV4-3 with TRBJ2-5; D may be TRBD1 or TRBD2 (5 bases each). CDR1 is LGHNA, CDR2 YSLEER, per germline. V dropped 3 bases and J dropped 5 bases, with 19 bases sitting between them. This CDR3 contains 16 residues. CDR3 in amino acids: CASSQGRAAAQETQYF. CDR3 nucleotides: TGCGCCAGCAGCCAGGGGCGAGCGGCAGCCCAGGAGACCCAGTACTTC.

The chain links TRBV4-1 to TRBJ2-2; D is uncertain. The length of the CDR3 is 14 residues. Germline V gene sequence: CDR1 MGHRA, CDR2 YSYEKL. V was shortened by 2 bases and J by 4 bases, with 8 bases between the two germline ends. CDR3 sequence reads: CASSQSAITGELFF. The CDR3 nucleotides read TGCGCCAGCAGCCAAAGTGCGATCACCGGGGAGCTGTTTTTT.

The V gene is TRBV14, the J gene TRBJ2-7; D tentatively fits TRBD1 or TRBD2 (6 bases each). Deletions cut 4 bases from V and 0 bases from J, with 13 bases between. The CDR3 sequence is 15 residues long. Looked up from germline, CDR1 is SGHDN and CDR2 is FVKESK. The CDR3 sequence is CASSRGGTSSYEQYF. In DNA form, the CDR3 reads TGTGCCAGCAGCCGAGGGGGGACCAGCTCCTACGAGCAGTACTTC.

This sequence joins TRBV4-1 and TRBJ2-5; D tentatively reads TRBD1 or TRBD2 (5 bases each). This CDR3 comprises 14 residues. Germline CDR1 and CDR2: MGHRA and YSYEKL. V dropped 2 bases and J dropped 3 bases, with 10 bases sitting between them. The CDR3 here is CASSQRDQEETQYF. In DNA form, the CDR3 reads TGCGCCAGCAGCCAAAGGGACCAAGAAGAGACCCAGTACTTC.

The chain couples TRBV11-2 to TRBJ1-3; no reliable D call. Germline lookup yields CDR1 SGHAT and CDR2 FQNNGV. The CDR3 covers 12 residues. Trimming left V 1 base short and J 5 bases short, with 3 bases between. CDR3 region: CASSLGRNTIYF. DNA for the CDR3: TGTGCCAGCAGCTTAGGGAGAAACACCATATATTTT.

The chain recombines TRBV27 with TRBJ1-1; 10 nucleotides match TRBD1. Trimming at V came to 1 base and at J to 4 bases, leaving 0 bases not matched to a gene. Germline loops: CDR1 MNHEY, CDR2 SMNVEV (reference sequence). CDR3 length: 14 residues. The CDR3 nucleotides are TGTGCCAGCAGTTTATGGACAGGGGGCACTGAAGCTTTCTTT. Its protein product is CASSLWTGGTEAFF.

J is TRBJ2-1 and V is TRBV28; TRBD2 matches 7 bases. The CDR3 is 12 residues long. Germline loops: CDR1 MDHEN, CDR2 SYDVKM. V lost 6 bases and J lost 10; bases outside the gene matches: 6. DNA of the CDR3: TGTGCCAGCAGGTTCTTAGCGGGCGAGCAGTTCTTC. This codes for CASRFLAGEQFF.

The chain joins TRBV5-1 to TRBJ1-2, with D maybe TRBD1 (5 bases). Germline assignment: CDR1 SGHRS and CDR2 YFSETQ. The CDR3 loop spans 12 amino acids. V shed 4 bases and J shed 7 bases, with 11 bases lying between them. The DNA for the CDR3 is TGCGCCAGCAGCCCCCAGGGAGGTGGCTACACCTTC. It codes for CASSPQGGGYTF.

The V call is TRBV21-1, the J call TRBJ1-5. TRBV21-1 is designated a pseudogene. There are 16 residues in the CDR3. The CDR3 bases are TGTGCCAGCAGCAAAGTGCAGGACGGTCGCAATCAGCCCCAGCATTTT. This translates into CASSKVQDGRNQPQHF.

The J gene is TRBJ2-1, the V gene TRBV5-6; D might be TRBD2 (5 bases). V was clipped by 2 bases and J by 6 bases, with 18 bases between them. In germline, CDR1 is SGHDT, CDR2 YYEEEE. The CDR3 length is 16 residues. CDR3 sequence reads: CASSFSAWASSNEQFF. The CDR3 coding sequence is TGTGCCAGCAGCTTTTCAGCATGGGCTAGCAGCAATGAGCAGTTCTTC.

The table lists this clone with a count of one. This chain connects TRBV5-6 to TRBJ1-1, with D tentatively TRBD1 (5 bases). The germline V gene encodes CDR1 SGHDT and CDR2 YYEEEE. The V end was cut by 0 bases, the J end by 3 bases, with 21 bases between. This CDR3 comprises 18 residues. In DNA, the CDR3 is TGTGCCAGCAGCTTGGCCAACGGTTTTGGGGGGGTCGACACTGAAGCTTTCTTT. It codes for CASSLANGFGGVDTEAFF.

V gene TRBV18 combines with J gene TRBJ2-7, with 8 positions matching TRBD2. CDR1 is KGHSH and CDR2 is LQKENI in the germline V gene. The CDR3 is made up of 15 amino acids. V gave up 8 bases and J gave up 2 bases; unmatched junction bases: 11. The CDR3 sequence is CASTESSGSTYEQYF. The CDR3 nucleotides are TGTGCCAGCACCGAGTCTAGCGGGTCAACCTACGAGCAGTACTTC.